The TCR beta chain described here comes from a study of patients and donors after allogeneic stem cell transplantation. Via MiXCR, TCRdb re-called the RT-PCR reads, giving one row per CDR3 protein. Among roughly 880,000 distinct CDR3 sequences, roughly 18% were seen once, and the ten largest hold around 6%. Sample: blood, either unsorted or a sorted T cell fraction (not recorded which). The clonotype comes from a human donor who was either an allogeneic HSCT recipient or a stem cell or donor lymphocyte infusion donor (not recorded which). It is not recorded whose cells these are; they may come from a transplant donor.

CDR3 nucleotides: TGTGCCTGGAGTGAACTACGTAGGAATGAGCAGTTCTTC. Encoded protein: CAWSELRRNEQFF. This chain joins TRBV30 and TRBJ2-1; D unclear. V was trimmed by 1 base and J by 7 bases, leaving 11 bases between them. This CDR3 contains 13 residues. Germline V gives CDR1 GTSNPN, CDR2 SVGIG (reference sequence).